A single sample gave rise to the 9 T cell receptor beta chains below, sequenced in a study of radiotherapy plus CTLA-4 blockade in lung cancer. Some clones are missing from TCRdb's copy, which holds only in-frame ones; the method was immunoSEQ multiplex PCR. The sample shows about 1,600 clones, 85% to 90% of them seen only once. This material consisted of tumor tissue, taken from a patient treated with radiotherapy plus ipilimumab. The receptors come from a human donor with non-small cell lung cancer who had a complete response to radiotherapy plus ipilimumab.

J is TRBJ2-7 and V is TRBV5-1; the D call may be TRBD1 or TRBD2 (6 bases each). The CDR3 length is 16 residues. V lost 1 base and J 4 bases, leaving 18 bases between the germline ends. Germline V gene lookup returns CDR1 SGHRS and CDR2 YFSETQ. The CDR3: CASSLSTGAVVYEQYF. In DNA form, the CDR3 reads TGCGCCAGCAGCTTGTCGACGGGGGCTGTAGTGTACGAGCAGTACTTC.

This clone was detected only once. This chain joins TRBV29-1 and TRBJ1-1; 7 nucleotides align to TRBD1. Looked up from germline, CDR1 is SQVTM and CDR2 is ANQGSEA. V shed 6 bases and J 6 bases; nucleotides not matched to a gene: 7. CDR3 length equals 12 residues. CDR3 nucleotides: TGCAGCGTCGGGGGGACAGAACCTGAAGCTTTCTTT. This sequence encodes CSVGGTEPEAFF. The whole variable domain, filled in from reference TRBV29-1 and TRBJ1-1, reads SAVISQKPSRDICQRGTSLTIQCQVDSQVTMMFWYRQQPGQSLTLIATANQGSEATYESGFVIDKFPISRPNLTFSTLTVSNMSPEDSSIYLCSVGGTEPEAFFGQGTRLTVV.

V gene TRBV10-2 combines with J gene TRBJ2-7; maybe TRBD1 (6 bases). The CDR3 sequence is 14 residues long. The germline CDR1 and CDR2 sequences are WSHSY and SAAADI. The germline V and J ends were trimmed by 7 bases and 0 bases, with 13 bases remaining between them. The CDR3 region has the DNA TGCGCCAGCATGGTGGACAGTTTCTCCTACGAGCAGTACTTC. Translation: CASMVDSFSYEQYF.

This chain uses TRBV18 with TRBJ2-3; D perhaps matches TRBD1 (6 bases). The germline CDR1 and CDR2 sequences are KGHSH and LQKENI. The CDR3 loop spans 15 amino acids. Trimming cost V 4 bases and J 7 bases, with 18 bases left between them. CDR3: CASSLTDLDSHTQYF. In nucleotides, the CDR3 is TGTGCCAGCTCACTGACGGACTTGGACAGCCATACGCAGTATTTT.

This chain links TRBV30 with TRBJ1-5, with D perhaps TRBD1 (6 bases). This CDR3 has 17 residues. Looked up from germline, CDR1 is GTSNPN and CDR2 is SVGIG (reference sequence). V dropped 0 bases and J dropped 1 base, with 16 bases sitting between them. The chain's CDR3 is CAWSVDRFHRSNQPQHF. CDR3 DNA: TGTGCCTGGAGTGTAGACAGGTTCCATCGGAGCAATCAGCCCCAGCATTTT.

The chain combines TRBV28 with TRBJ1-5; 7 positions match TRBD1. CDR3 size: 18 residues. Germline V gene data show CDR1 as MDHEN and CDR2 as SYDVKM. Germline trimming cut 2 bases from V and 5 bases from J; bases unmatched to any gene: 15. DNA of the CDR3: TGTGCCAGCAGTTTACCCCCTCAGAGGAGGGGGCTTCATCAGCCCCAGCATTTT. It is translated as CASSLPPQRRGLHQPQHF.

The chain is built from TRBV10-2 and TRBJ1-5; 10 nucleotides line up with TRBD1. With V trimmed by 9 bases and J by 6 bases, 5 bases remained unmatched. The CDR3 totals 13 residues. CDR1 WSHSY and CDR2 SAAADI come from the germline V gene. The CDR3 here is CASGTGAIQPQHF. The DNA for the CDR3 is TGCGCCAGTGGGACAGGGGCCATTCAGCCCCAGCATTTT.

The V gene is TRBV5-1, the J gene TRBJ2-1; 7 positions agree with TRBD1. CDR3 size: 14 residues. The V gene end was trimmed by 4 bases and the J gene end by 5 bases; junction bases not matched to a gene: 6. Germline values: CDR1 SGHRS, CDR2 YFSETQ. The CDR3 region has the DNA TGCGCCAGCAGCATACTTGACAGGGACAATGAGCAGTTCTTC. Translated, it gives CASSILDRDNEQFF.

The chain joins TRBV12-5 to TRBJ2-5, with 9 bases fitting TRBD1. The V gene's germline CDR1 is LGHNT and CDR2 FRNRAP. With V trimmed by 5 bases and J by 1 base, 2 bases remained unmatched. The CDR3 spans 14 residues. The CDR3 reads CASGPDRGQETQYF. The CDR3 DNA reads TGTGCTAGTGGTCCGGACAGGGGCCAAGAGACCCAGTACTTC.